The 12 T cell receptor beta chains listed next were all sequenced from one sample in a study of T-cell reconstitution after alpha-beta-depleted transplantation in children. During its preparation, the TCRbeta library received unique molecular identifiers. Using its own MiXCR run on the PCR reads, TCRdb lists one record per CDR3 protein. The sample has more than 450,000 distinct CDR3 sequences, about a sixth seen once. Sequenced material: PBMCs from the stem cell graft donor, taken from the stem cell graft. All receptors derive from a human donor who donated a stem cell graft to a child with acute lymphoblastic leukemia.

The V call is TRBV6-1, the J call TRBJ1-2; D unresolved. The V gene lost 3 bases and the J gene lost 7 bases, with 15 bases spanning the gap. The germline V gene has CDR1 MNHNS and CDR2 SASEGT. The CDR3 is made up of 14 amino acids. CDR3 DNA: TGTGCCAGCAGTGATGCTGACGGGGTTGGTGGCTACACCTTC. Amino acid sequence: CASSDADGVGGYTF.

The gene calls are TRBV6-2 or TRBV6-3 and TRBJ2-7, with D maybe TRBD2 (5 bases). Germline assignment: CDR1 MNHEY and CDR2 SVGEGT. This CDR3 comprises 16 residues. Trimming removed 4 bases from V and 0 bases from J, with 16 bases in between. CDR3 in DNA: TGTGCCAGCAGTTCGTGGACTGATGGGGACTCCTACGAGCAGTACTTC. It specifies CASSSWTDGDSYEQYF.

This clonotype was picked up a small number of times. The chain combines TRBV29-1 with TRBJ1-3; D unclear. CDR3 length: 10 residues. From germline, CDR1 is SQVTM and CDR2 ANQGSEA. The V end was cut by 4 bases, the J end by 8 bases, with 6 bases between. CDR3 amino acids: CSVVRDTIYF. DNA of the CDR3: TGCAGCGTTGTAAGGGACACCATATATTTT.

The V gene is TRBV24-1, the J gene TRBJ2-2; D possibly corresponds to TRBD1 (6 bases). The CDR3 has 17 residues. With 3 bases removed from V and 5 bases from J, the gap between germline ends came to 18 bases. In germline, CDR1 is KGHDR, CDR2 SFDVKD. The CDR3: CATSDTPGAGDTGELFF. In DNA form, the CDR3 reads TGTGCCACCAGTGATACCCCAGGGGCAGGGGATACCGGGGAGCTGTTTTTT.

This clonotype has more than one count but fewer than ten. V gene TRBV10-3 combines with J gene TRBJ2-7, with TRBD2 as a possible D gene (5 bases). Germline-derived CDR1 and CDR2 are ENHRY and SYGVKD. Trimming took off 10 bases at V and 5 bases at J, with 21 bases between the two ends. The CDR3 sequence is 14 residues long. The CDR3 protein is CATAQRLRKNEQYF. CDR3 coding DNA: TGTGCCACCGCCCAGAGACTACGAAAAAACGAGCAGTACTTC.

This clonotype appeared a few times. This sequence joins TRBV6-5 and TRBJ2-2, with TRBD2 matching 16 bases. The CDR3 contains 19 residues. V lost 0 bases and J lost 6; bases outside the gene matches: 7. Germline-derived CDR1 and CDR2 are MNHEY and SVGAGI. The CDR3 region is CASSYSRGTSGRAAGELFF. In DNA form, the CDR3 reads TGTGCCAGCAGTTACTCGAGGGGGACTAGCGGGAGGGCCGCCGGGGAGCTGTTTTTT.

The chain uses TRBV5-1 and TRBJ2-1; 12 bases fit TRBD2. Trimming at V came to 0 bases and at J to 6 bases, leaving 4 bases not matched to a gene. Germline V lookup: CDR1 SGHRS, CDR2 YFSETQ. The CDR3 has 16 residues. CDR3 bases: TGCGCCAGCAGCTTGGTGGGACTAGCGGGCGGCAATGAGCAGTTCTTC. Its protein is CASSLVGLAGGNEQFF.

This clonotype was counted a few times. The chain couples TRBV24-1 to TRBJ2-7; 7 nucleotides agree with TRBD1. CDR1 is KGHDR and CDR2 is SFDVKD in the germline V gene. The CDR3 runs 15 residues. The ends lost 5 bases at V and 4 bases at J; junction bases unmatched: 10. The CDR3 region is CATSAPTGSRYEQYF. CDR3 nucleotides: TGTGCCACCAGTGCCCCGACAGGGTCAAGATACGAGCAGTACTTC.

The genes are TRBV11-2 and TRBJ2-3, with D tentatively TRBD2 (7 bases). Trimming left V 4 bases short and J 2 bases short, with 16 bases between. Germline V gene lookup returns CDR1 SGHAT and CDR2 FQNNGV. The CDR3 extends over 16 amino acids. The CDR3 loop is CASSSAGAGDTDTQYF. CDR3 coding DNA: TGTGCCAGCAGCTCCGCAGGGGCGGGGGACACAGATACGCAGTATTTT.

This clonotype was counted a few times. The chain uses TRBV3-1 and TRBJ2-7, with 14 bases matching TRBD2. CDR1 and CDR2 (germline): LGHDT, YNNKEL (reference sequence). Germline trimming cut 1 base from V and 7 bases from J; bases unmatched to any gene: 6. The CDR3 runs to 16 residues. CDR3 sequence (DNA): TGTGCCAGCAGCCAAGGGGGACTAGCGGGAGTGGGGGAGCAGTACTTC. Protein sequence: CASSQGGLAGVGEQYF.

The J gene is TRBJ1-2, the V gene TRBV29-1; no firm D call. V gave up 6 bases and J gave up 5 bases, with 10 bases separating them. CDR3 length: 11 residues. Germline lookup yields CDR1 SQVTM and CDR2 ANQGSEA. CDR3 in amino acids: CSVKNSYGYTF. The CDR3 DNA reads as TGCAGCGTCAAAAACAGTTATGGCTACACCTTC. The full variable domain, completed using reference TRBV29-1 and TRBJ1-2, is SAVISQKPSRDICQRGTSLTIQCQVDSQVTMMFWYRQQPGQSLTLIATANQGSEATYESGFVIDKFPISRPNLTFSTLTVSNMSPEDSSIYLCSVKNSYGYTFGSGTRLTVV.

This chain links TRBV9 with TRBJ2-7, with TRBD1 matching over 7 bases. This CDR3 contains 15 residues. CDR1 and CDR2 (germline): SGDLS, YYNGEE. After removal of 4 bases from V and 0 bases from J, the junction contained 7 bases not matched to a gene. CDR3 protein: CASSPRDSSSYEQYF. CDR3 nucleotide sequence: TGTGCCAGCAGCCCACGGGACAGTAGCTCCTACGAGCAGTACTTC.